This entry lists 29 T cell receptor beta chains sequenced from one sample in a study of CD8 T cells in Susac syndrome. Roughly 0.5 to 1 ug RNA was reverse transcribed with random hexamers. TCRdb recomputed calls from the immunoSEQ multiplex PCR reads with MiXCR, one row per CDR3 protein. The repertoire includes under 200,000 distinct CDR3 sequences, 75% to 95% of them detected once, and about 0.09% sits in the top ten. The sequencing sample was made of CD4+ T cells from PBMCs. Every receptor here comes from a human donor with Susac syndrome.

The chain carries TRBV11-2 and TRBJ1-5, with D uncertain. Deletions cut 4 bases from V and 0 bases from J, with 22 bases between. This CDR3 contains 19 residues. Germline-derived CDR1 and CDR2 are SGHAT and FQNNGV. The CDR3 bases are TGTGCCAGCAGCTCAACCGTCCGCGCGACATCTTATAGCAATCAGCCCCAGCATTTT. Protein sequence: CASSSTVRATSYSNQPQHF. Full variable domain (rest looked up from reference TRBV11-2 and TRBJ1-5): EAGVAQSPRYKIIEKRQSVAFWCNPISGHATLYWYQQILGQGPKLLIQFQNNGVVDDSQLPKDRFSAERLKGVDSTLKIQPAKLEDSAVYLCASSSTVRATSYSNQPQHFGDGTRLSIL.

The chain combines TRBV6-5 with TRBJ2-2; D assignment may be TRBD1 or TRBD2 (6 bases each). With 2 bases removed from V and 5 bases from J, the gap between germline ends came to 12 bases. Germline V gene lookup returns CDR1 MNHEY and CDR2 SVGAGI. This CDR3 spans 15 amino acids. CDR3 in amino acids: CASSYGGGGTGELFF. DNA for the CDR3: TGTGCCAGCAGTTACGGCGGAGGGGGGACCGGGGAGCTGTTTTTT.

The rearrangement uses TRBV19 and TRBJ1-5, with TRBD1 matching over 10 bases. The ends lost 11 bases at V and 2 bases at J; junction bases unmatched: 6. CDR1 is LNHDA and CDR2 is SQIVND in the germline V gene (reference sequence). The CDR3 extends over 14 amino acids. CDR3 in DNA: TGTGCCGCTGCCGGGACAGGGGGCAATCAGCCCCAGCATTTT. Its translation: CAAAGTGGNQPQHF.

The gene calls are TRBV6-5 and TRBJ2-7; possibly TRBD2 for D (5 bases). This CDR3 has 14 residues. In germline, CDR1 is MNHEY, CDR2 SVGAGI. Trimming stripped 2 bases from V and 7 bases from J, with 15 bases between. The CDR3 reads CASSYEGSAREQYF. The CDR3 DNA sequence: TGTGCCAGCAGTTACGAGGGTTCGGCTCGTGAGCAGTACTTC.

The rearrangement uses TRBV6-1 and TRBJ2-3, with 11 nucleotides matching TRBD2. Germline V gene data show CDR1 as MNHNS and CDR2 as SASEGT. Germline trimming cut 5 bases from V and 3 bases from J; bases unmatched to any gene: 10. This CDR3 contains 17 residues. CDR3 nucleotide sequence: TGTGCCAGCAGTCCCATGTTAACTAGCGGGAGAACAGATACGCAGTATTTT. This gives the protein CASSPMLTSGRTDTQYF.

The J gene is TRBJ1-3, the V gene TRBV11-2; no clear D gene. V gave up 1 base and J gave up 4 bases, with 8 bases separating them. Germline loops: CDR1 SGHAT, CDR2 FQNNGV. CDR3 length: 14 residues. The DNA of the CDR3 is TGTGCCAGCAGCTTAGGTTCGGCCGGAAACACCATATATTTT. As protein: CASSLGSAGNTIYF.

The rearrangement links TRBV20-1 to TRBJ2-1, with 11 bases fitting TRBD2. This CDR3 comprises 14 residues. Germline V CDR1 and CDR2: DFQATT, SNEGSKA (reference sequence). V lost 6 bases and J lost 4; bases outside the gene matches: 5. This CDR3 is CSAETSGGYNEQFF. The CDR3 DNA reads TGCAGTGCGGAAACTAGCGGGGGATACAATGAGCAGTTCTTC.

This clonotype was observed a handful of times. The chain recombines TRBV6-5 with TRBJ2-3; D ambiguous. V shed 5 bases and J shed 1 base, with 7 bases lying between them. The length of the CDR3 is 13 residues. Looked up from germline, CDR1 is MNHEY and CDR2 is SVGAGI. The CDR3 here is CASSVAGTDTQYF. The CDR3 DNA reads as TGTGCCAGCAGTGTGGCTGGCACAGATACGCAGTATTTT.

The V and J genes are TRBV5-1 and TRBJ2-5; unclear D gene. The V gene's germline CDR1 is SGHRS and CDR2 YFSETQ. This CDR3 has 14 residues. V gave up 4 bases and J gave up 3 bases, with 13 bases separating them. The CDR3 region has the DNA TGCGCCAGCAGCATAGAGACGGTGGAAGAGACCCAGTACTTC. Protein: CASSIETVEETQYF.

The chain uses TRBV11-1 and TRBJ1-3; 9 nucleotides line up with TRBD1. V gave up 5 bases and J gave up 0 bases; unmatched junction bases: 17. The CDR3 has 20 residues. The germline gives CDR1 SGHAT, CDR2 FQDESV (reference sequence). The CDR3 DNA is TGTGCCAGCAGCCGCAACAATTTTCGGACAGGGGCGAACTCTGGAAACACCATATATTTT. Encoded protein: CASSRNNFRTGANSGNTIYF.

V is TRBV20-1 and J is TRBJ1-2; 8 bases are shared with TRBD1. This CDR3 has 15 amino acids. V dropped 6 bases and J dropped 8; count of bases not matched to a gene: 17. Germline-derived CDR1 and CDR2 are DFQATT and SNEGSKA (reference sequence). The CDR3 nucleotides read TGCAGTGCCCAACAGACAGGGGCCAGCTCCGGAGGCTACACCTTC. It translates to CSAQQTGASSGGYTF.

The chain uses TRBV5-4 and TRBJ2-2, with 7 bases aligning to TRBD1. V dropped 4 bases and J dropped 4; count of bases not matched to a gene: 7. Germline V gives CDR1 SGHNT, CDR2 YYREEE (reference sequence). CDR3 length: 15 residues. The DNA for the CDR3 is TGTGCCAGCAGCCCAGGGGGACACCCCACCGGGGAGCTGTTTTTT. The encoded protein is CASSPGGHPTGELFF.

This chain joins TRBV3-1 and TRBJ2-1; D might be TRBD2 (5 bases). V shed 0 bases and J shed 6 bases, with 9 bases lying between them. Germline V gene lookup returns CDR1 LGHDT and CDR2 YNNKEL (reference sequence). The CDR3 is made up of 14 amino acids. This chain's CDR3 is CASSQDGVSNEQFF. The CDR3 DNA reads as TGTGCCAGCAGCCAAGACGGGGTTAGCAATGAGCAGTTCTTC.

The rearrangement joins TRBV29-1 to TRBJ1-1; D might be TRBD1 (5 bases). Per the germline V gene, CDR1 is SQVTM and CDR2 is ANQGSEA. The germline V and J ends were trimmed by 7 bases and 1 base, with 16 bases remaining between them. CDR3 length: 14 amino acids. As DNA, the CDR3 is TGCAGCGCTACGGAGTCTCAGGGGAACACTGAAGCTTTCTTT. Protein sequence: CSATESQGNTEAFF. Filled out from reference TRBV29-1 and TRBJ1-1, the complete variable domain reads SAVISQKPSRDICQRGTSLTIQCQVDSQVTMMFWYRQQPGQSLTLIATANQGSEATYESGFVIDKFPISRPNLTFSTLTVSNMSPEDSSIYLCSATESQGNTEAFFGQGTRLTVV.

This sequence joins TRBV13 and TRBJ2-3, with TRBD2 matching 8 bases. The CDR3 is 17 residues long. Germline assignment: CDR1 PRHDT and CDR2 FYEKMQ (reference sequence). J was trimmed by 2 bases and V by 6 bases; bases with no gene match: 13. The CDR3 loop is CASSPRTSRKFTDTQYF. CDR3 in DNA: TGTGCCAGCAGTCCTAGGACTAGCCGGAAATTCACAGATACGCAGTATTTT.

The chain joins TRBV4-1 to TRBJ1-1; no clear D gene. V gave up 0 bases and J gave up 7 bases, with 9 bases separating them. The germline V gene has CDR1 MGHRA and CDR2 YSYEKL. This CDR3 spans 13 amino acids. CDR3 protein: CASSQDWGGEAFF. The CDR3 DNA reads as TGCGCCAGCAGCCAAGATTGGGGAGGTGAAGCTTTCTTT.

The rearrangement uses TRBV6-1 and TRBJ2-7, with TRBD2 matching over 15 bases. V was clipped by 3 bases and J by 2 bases; unmatched bases: 2. Germline-derived CDR1 and CDR2 are MNHNS and SASEGT. The CDR3 covers 16 residues. The CDR3 region has the DNA TGTGCCAGCAGTGACCGGACTAGCGGGGGGGCCTACGAGCAGTACTTC. Protein sequence: CASSDRTSGGAYEQYF.

The chain carries TRBV18 and TRBJ2-3, with 9 bases matching TRBD2. Germline V gene sequence: CDR1 KGHSH, CDR2 LQKENI. V was pared by 6 bases and J by 1 base, with 17 bases of the junction left unmatched. This CDR3 spans 19 amino acids. The CDR3 sequence is CASSRTGTSRRFGTDTQYF. The CDR3 DNA follows: TGTGCCAGCTCTCGGACCGGGACTAGCAGGAGGTTTGGCACAGATACGCAGTATTTT.

The chain employs TRBV12-3 or TRBV12-4 and TRBJ2-1; D is unclear. The CDR3 has 15 amino acids. Trimming left V 3 bases short and J 5 bases short, with 14 bases between. CDR3 in DNA: TGTGCCAGCAGTTTGGTTGCCGTAGGCCACAATGAGCAGTTCTTC. Its translation: CASSLVAVGHNEQFF.

The gene calls are TRBV20-1 and TRBJ1-1; no clear D. This CDR3 has 14 amino acids. Per germline, CDR1 DFQATT and CDR2 SNEGSKA (reference sequence). V shed 0 bases and J shed 2 bases, with 10 bases lying between them. The CDR3 nucleotides read TGCAGTGCTAGAGACCCCGACGGAAACACTGAAGCTTTCTTT. It is translated as CSARDPDGNTEAFF.

The J gene is TRBJ2-5, the V gene TRBV5-1, with unresolved D. The CDR3 length is 14 residues. V lost 0 bases and J lost 1, with 7 bases in between. The germline V gene encodes CDR1 SGHRS and CDR2 YFSETQ. The CDR3 region has the DNA TGCGCCAGCAGCTTGGATCCAGCCCAAGAGACCCAGTACTTC. Amino acid sequence: CASSLDPAQETQYF.

The V and J genes are TRBV5-1 and TRBJ2-3, with TRBD2 matching 13 bases. J lost 3 bases, V lost 4 bases, and 5 bases had no gene match. The CDR3 extends over 16 amino acids. Germline CDR1 SGHRS, CDR2 YFSETQ. CDR3 amino acids: CASSTGLAGVTDTQYF. As DNA, the CDR3 is TGCGCCAGCAGCACAGGACTAGCGGGAGTGACAGATACGCAGTATTTT.

The chain joins TRBV29-1 to TRBJ2-2; TRBD2 aligns across 15 bases. J lost 0 bases, V lost 6 bases, and 5 bases had no gene match. Per germline, CDR1 SQVTM and CDR2 ANQGSEA. The CDR3 length is 17 residues. The CDR3 loop reads CSVAGTSGGTNTGELFF. The CDR3 DNA reads TGCAGCGTGGCCGGGACTAGCGGGGGGACGAACACCGGGGAGCTGTTTTTT.

The chain employs TRBV2 and TRBJ1-5; possible D gene TRBD1, 6 bases. This CDR3 has 12 residues. Looked up from germline, CDR1 is SNHLY and CDR2 is FYNNEI. Trimming shortened V by 5 bases and J by 7 bases, and 9 bases separated the two germline ends. DNA of the CDR3: TGTGCCAGCAGTAACAGGGACCAGCCCCAGCATTTT. This sequence encodes CASSNRDQPQHF.

V usage is TRBV6-6 and J usage is TRBJ1-1, with D possibly being TRBD1 (5 bases). Germline V CDR1 and CDR2: MNHNY, SVGAGI (reference sequence). The CDR3 length is 15 residues. Deletions cut 6 bases from V and 1 base from J, with 15 bases between. CDR3 nucleotides: TGTGCCAGCAGAATACAGGAAAGGGAGAACACTGAAGCTTTCTTT. This gives the protein CASRIQERENTEAFF.

V usage is TRBV19 and J usage is TRBJ2-2, with D possibly being TRBD1 (6 bases). Looked up from germline, CDR1 is LNHDA and CDR2 is SQIVND (reference sequence). Trimming stripped 1 base from V and 4 bases from J, with 7 bases between. The CDR3 has 14 amino acids. The CDR3 bases are TGTGCCAGTAGTATAGGACAGGTCACCGGGGAGCTGTTTTTT. Its translation: CASSIGQVTGELFF.

V is TRBV7-9 and J is TRBJ1-2; maybe TRBD1 (5 bases). CDR1 is SEHNR and CDR2 is FQNEAQ in the germline V gene (reference sequence). The CDR3 consists of 15 residues. With 5 bases removed from V and 8 bases from J, the gap between germline ends came to 21 bases. CDR3 coding DNA: TGTGCCAGCAGCCTGAAGGACACGTCACCTCGCGGCTACACCTTC. Protein product: CASSLKDTSPRGYTF.

The gene calls are TRBV15 and TRBJ1-2, with D perhaps TRBD1 (5 bases). The CDR3 length is 15 residues. Deletions cut 0 bases from V and 5 bases from J, with 13 bases between. Germline V lookup: CDR1 LNHNV, CDR2 YYDKDF (reference sequence). CDR3 sequence reads: CATSRDDPGRYGYTF. CDR3 nucleotides: TGTGCCACCAGCAGAGATGATCCAGGGAGATATGGCTACACCTTC.

This chain uses TRBV5-1 with TRBJ2-1; D not resolved. This CDR3 has 12 residues. V was cut by 3 bases and J by 7 bases, with 8 bases left in between. Germline values: CDR1 SGHRS, CDR2 YFSETQ. The CDR3 DNA is TGCGCCAGCAGCTCGCAGCTTAATGAGCAGTTCTTC. This gives the protein CASSSQLNEQFF.